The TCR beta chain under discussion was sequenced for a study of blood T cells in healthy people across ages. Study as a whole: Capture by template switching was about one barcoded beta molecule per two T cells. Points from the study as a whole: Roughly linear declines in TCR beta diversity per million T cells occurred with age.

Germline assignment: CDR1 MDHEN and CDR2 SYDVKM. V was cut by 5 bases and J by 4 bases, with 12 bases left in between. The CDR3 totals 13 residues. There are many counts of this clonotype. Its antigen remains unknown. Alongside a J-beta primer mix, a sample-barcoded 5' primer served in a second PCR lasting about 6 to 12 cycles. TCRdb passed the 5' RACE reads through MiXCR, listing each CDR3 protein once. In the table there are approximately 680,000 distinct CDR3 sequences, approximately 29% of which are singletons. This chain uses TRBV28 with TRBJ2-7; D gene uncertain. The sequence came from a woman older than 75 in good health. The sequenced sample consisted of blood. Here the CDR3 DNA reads TGTGCCAGCAGTCTCCCCGGCAAATACGAGCAGTACTTC. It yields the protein CASSLPGKYEQYF.